This T cell receptor beta chain was retrieved from a study of response to subunit inactivated influenza vaccine. This clonotype occurred a few times. The antigen remains unidentified. Whole-study results and caveats: Seasonal influenza vaccination, on each occasion, was suggested by the authors to recruit few new T cells.

One entry per CDR3 protein results from TCRdb running MiXCR on the RT-PCR reads. There are hundreds of thousands of distinct CDR3 sequences in the sample; 14% occur only once, and around 7% lies in the top ten. This CDR3 region has 14 residues. V was shortened by 1 base and J by 12 bases, with 16 bases between the two germline ends. Germline V CDR1 and CDR2: SGHTA, FQGNSA. This TCR came from a man aged 45-65 years who received an inactivated influenza vaccine. The specimen comprised PBMCs from blood, sampled about 14 days before vaccination. The chain employs TRBV7-2 and TRBJ2-1; the D gene is possibly TRBD2 (6 bases). CDR3 amino acids: CASSLGGTSSAQFF. The CDR3 nucleotides read TGTGCCAGCAGCTTAGGAGGGACTTCGAGTGCGCAGTTCTTC.